This section outlines one TCR beta chain sequence together with its context. Its antigen is currently unknown. Here immunoSEQ multiplex PCR was the method, and the copy in TCRdb shows in-frame clones only, minus some. The profile shows about 28,000 clones, around 75% of them singletons. The data stem from a study of vaccination effects on CD4 cells after COVID-19. The ViraFEST assay expanded antigen-specific CD4+ T cells with viral peptide pools before sequencing. It was after around 10 days of culture that CD4+ T cells were isolated. All vaccine recipients tested negative for nucleocapsid antibodies and had never contracted SARS-CoV-2 infection. Both day 3 and day 7 saw half the medium replaced with IL-2 medium. The CDR3 is 11 residues long. Germline V CDR1 and CDR2: SNHLY, FYNNEI. Trimming took off 11 bases at V and 9 bases at J, with 14 bases between the two ends. Findings and limits, study-wide: Infection- and vaccine-induced clones contracted markedly late after vaccination.

The TCR was taken from a human donor who received a COVID-19 vaccine. This chain uses TRBV2 with TRBJ2-1; D is perhaps TRBD2 (5 bases). Here the sequenced sample was CD4+ T cells from PBMCs cultured with SARS-CoV-2 spike peptides, taken before COVID-19 vaccination. The CDR3 here is CALEGRGEQFF. The CDR3, as DNA: TGTGCCTTAGAGGGCCGGGGTGAGCAGTTCTTC.